One sample yielded the 7 T cell receptor beta chains listed below, sequenced in a study of T cells in Graves' hyperthyroidism and ophthalmopathy. Researchers amplified the TCR beta CDR3 regions from RNA transcripts. Using the HTBI primer set, a first-round RT-PCR was run on the TCR CDR3. Each CDR3 protein gets one entry after TCRdb re-called the multiplex PCR reads with MiXCR. The sample lists 280,000 or so distinct CDR3 sequences, less than 30% occurring once. The sample consisted of blood. All receptors come from a man between 35 and 55 years old with Graves' hyperthyroidism that later progressed to Graves' ophthalmopathy.

This clonotype was recorded at least ten times. The chain carries TRBV19 and TRBJ1-1; unclear D gene. V was shortened by 0 bases and J by 13 bases, with 15 bases between the two germline ends. The CDR3 has 13 amino acids. Germline V gene data show CDR1 as LNHDA and CDR2 as SQIVND (reference sequence). CDR3 region: CASSIENFGSGFF. The CDR3 DNA reads as TGTGCCAGTAGTATAGAGAATTTCGGTTCAGGTTTCTTT.

This chain connects TRBV4-2 to TRBJ1-2, with D possibly TRBD1 on 5 matching bases. Trimming left V 0 bases short and J 7 bases short, with 24 bases between. This CDR3 is 18 amino acids long. CDR1 LGHNA and CDR2 YNFKEQ come from the germline V gene. This chain's CDR3 is CASSQELNPGAQGRGYTF. CDR3 nucleotides: TGTGCCAGCAGCCAAGAACTAAACCCCGGGGCCCAAGGCCGTGGCTACACCTTC.

This clonotype was seen ten or more times. This chain connects TRBV11-2 to TRBJ2-5, with TRBD2 matching over 7 bases. V was pared by 3 bases and J by 5 bases, with 12 bases of the junction left unmatched. The CDR3 is 16 residues long. Germline V gene sequence: CDR1 SGHAT, CDR2 FQNNGV. The CDR3 DNA follows: TGTGCCAGCAGCTTTGGCGTGGCAGGGCGGGGGGAGACCCAGTACTTC. Its protein product is CASSFGVAGRGETQYF. The whole variable domain, remainder taken from reference TRBV11-2 and TRBJ2-5, is EAGVAQSPRYKIIEKRQSVAFWCNPISGHATLYWYQQILGQGPKLLIQFQNNGVVDDSQLPKDRFSAERLKGVDSTLKIQPAKLEDSAVYLCASSFGVAGRGETQYFGPGTRLLVL.

This clonotype was counted at least ten times. CDR3 nucleotide sequence: TGCAGTGCTACCGGACAGGGTGGCAATCAGCCCCAGCATTTT. It translates to CSATGQGGNQPQHF. The V gene is TRBV20-1, the J gene TRBJ1-5, with 8 bases aligning to TRBD1. V lost 4 bases to trimming and J lost 2 bases; unmatched junction nucleotides: 4. The CDR3 sequence is 14 residues long. Germline V gives CDR1 DFQATT, CDR2 SNEGSKA (reference sequence).

The chain is built from TRBV15 and TRBJ1-1; unclear D gene. V lost 0 bases to trimming and J lost 1 base, with 9 bases between them. The CDR3 extends over 15 amino acids. Germline V lookup: CDR1 LNHNV, CDR2 YYDKDF (reference sequence). CDR3 sequence (DNA): TGTGCCACCAGCAGAGATTGGGGTAGGAACACTGAAGCTTTCTTT. As protein: CATSRDWGRNTEAFF.

This clonotype was seen many times. CDR3 sequence (DNA): TGTGCCAGCGGTCGGGGGACCTACGAGCAGTACTTC. Translation gives CASGRGTYEQYF. The chain joins TRBV27 to TRBJ2-7; possibly TRBD2 for D (6 bases). CDR3 length equals 12 residues. Germline CDR1 reads MNHEY; CDR2 reads SMNVEV (reference sequence). The V end lost 8 bases, the J end lost 2 bases, and 10 bases lay between the germline ends.

This clonotype was seen many times. The J gene is TRBJ2-7, the V gene TRBV20-1; D is perhaps TRBD1 (6 bases). The germline V gene encodes CDR1 DFQATT and CDR2 SNEGSKA (reference sequence). Trimming cost V 3 bases and J 4 bases, with 13 bases left between them. The CDR3 sequence is 13 residues long. The chain's CDR3 is CSASKGTLYEQYF. Written as DNA, the CDR3 is TGCAGTGCTAGCAAGGGGACATTGTACGAGCAGTACTTC.